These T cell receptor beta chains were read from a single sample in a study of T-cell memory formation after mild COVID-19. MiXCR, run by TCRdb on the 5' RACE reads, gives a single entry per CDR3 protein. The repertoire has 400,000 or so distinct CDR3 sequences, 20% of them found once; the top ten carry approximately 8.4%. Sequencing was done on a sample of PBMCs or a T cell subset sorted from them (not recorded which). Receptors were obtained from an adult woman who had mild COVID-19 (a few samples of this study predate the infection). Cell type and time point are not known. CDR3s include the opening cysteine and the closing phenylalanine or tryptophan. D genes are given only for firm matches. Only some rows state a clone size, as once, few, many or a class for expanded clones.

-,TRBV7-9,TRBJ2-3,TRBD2,TGTGCCAGCAGCTCCCGGACTAGCGGGGAGGAAGCAGATACGCAGTATTTT,CASSSRTSGEEADTQYF
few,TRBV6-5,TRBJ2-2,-,TGTGCCAGCAGTTACTTCAGGAAAACCGGGGAGCTGTTTTTT,CASSYFRKTGELFF
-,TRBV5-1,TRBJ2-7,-,TGCGCCAGCAGCTTCTCCCGGACGGGTTCCTACGAGCAGTACTTC,CASSFSRTGSYEQYF
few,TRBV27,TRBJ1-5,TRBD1,TGTGCCAGCAGTTCCTTGGGACAGATCAATCAGCCCCAGCATTTT,CASSSLGQINQPQHF
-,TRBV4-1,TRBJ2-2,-,TGCGCCAGCAGCCAAGATACGGGTCGAAACACCGGGGAGCTGTTTTTT,CASSQDTGRNTGELFF
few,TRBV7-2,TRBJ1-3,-,TGTGCCAGCAGCTTAGTAGGGAGCTCTGGAAACACCATATATTTT,CASSLVGSSGNTIYF
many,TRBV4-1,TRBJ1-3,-,TGCGCCAGCAGGAAAGCCCTGGATCAATCTGGAAACACCATATATTTT,CASRKALDQSGNTIYF
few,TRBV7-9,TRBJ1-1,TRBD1,TGTGCCAGCAGCTTTTCAGGGGGCGTCACTGAAGCTTTCTTT,CASSFSGGVTEAFF
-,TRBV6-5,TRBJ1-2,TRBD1,TGTGCCAGCAGTTACTCTCTTCCGGGACAGGGGTTTTACACCTTC,CASSYSLPGQGFYTF
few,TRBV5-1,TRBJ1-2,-,TGCGCCAGCAGCTTGGCAAACATCTACACCTTC,CASSLANIYTF
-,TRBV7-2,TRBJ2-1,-,TGTGCCAGCAGCTCGGGACGGATAAATGAGCAGTTCTTC,CASSSGRINEQFF
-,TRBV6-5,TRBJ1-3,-,TGTGCCAGCAGTTACTCGGCAGGGGGAAACACCATATATTTT,CASSYSAGGNTIYF
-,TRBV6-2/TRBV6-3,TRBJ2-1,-,TGTGCCAGTCAGGGCGCCCCCTACAATGAGCAGTTCTTC,CASQGAPYNEQFF
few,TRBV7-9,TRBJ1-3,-,TGTGCCAGCAGCTTAGCGCTGGAAGGCTCTGGAAACACCATATATTTT,CASSLALEGSGNTIYF
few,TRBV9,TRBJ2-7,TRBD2,TGTGCCAGCAGCGTAGGCGGGAGATCCTACGAGCAGTACTTC,CASSVGGRSYEQYF
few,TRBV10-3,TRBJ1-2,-,TGTGCCATCAGTATGGGGGGTCGAAACTATGGCTACACCTTC,CAISMGGRNYGYTF
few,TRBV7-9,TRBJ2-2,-,TGTGCCAGCAGCGCCGACTTGGCGAACACCGGGGAGCTGTTTTTT,CASSADLANTGELFF
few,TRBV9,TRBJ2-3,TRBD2,TGTGCCAGCAGCCCTCCGGGACTAGCGGGGCTAAGCACAGATACGCAGTATTTT,CASSPPGLAGLSTDTQYF
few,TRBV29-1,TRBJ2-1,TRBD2,TGCAGCGGGGGACTAGCGGGAAGTAAGGATGAGCAGTTCTTC,CSGGLAGSKDEQFF
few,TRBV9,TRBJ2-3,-,TGTGCCAGCAGCGGTTTCGGAGATACGCAGTATTTT,CASSGFGDTQYF
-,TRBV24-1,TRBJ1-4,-,TGTGCCACCAGTGATTCACGGTCAGGGAAGCATGAAAAACTGTTTTTT,CATSDSRSGKHEKLFF
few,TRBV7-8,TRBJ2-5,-,TGTGCGACCGGGCGCAGACAAGAGACCCAGTACTTC,CATGRRQETQYF
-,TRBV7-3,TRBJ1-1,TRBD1,TGTGCCAGCAGCTCCTCAGGGGGCGTAGGCACTGAAGCTTTCTTT,CASSSSGGVGTEAFF
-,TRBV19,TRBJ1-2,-,TGTGCCAGTAGGCCCAGTCGGGGAGCCTTTGGCTACACCTTC,CASRPSRGAFGYTF
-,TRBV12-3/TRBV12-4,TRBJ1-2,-,TGTGCCAGCAAGGGAACTAACTATGGCTACACCTTC,CASKGTNYGYTF
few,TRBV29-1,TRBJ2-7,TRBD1,TGCAGCGTTGAGCCCAGGGGACAGGGTGAGCCCGAGCAGTACTTC,CSVEPRGQGEPEQYF
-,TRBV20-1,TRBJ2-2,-,TGCAGTGCAAGGGGAACCGGGGAGCTGTTTTTT,CSARGTGELFF
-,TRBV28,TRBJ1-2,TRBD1,TGTGCCAGCAGTATCCAGACAGGGATCTATGGCTACACCTTC,CASSIQTGIYGYTF
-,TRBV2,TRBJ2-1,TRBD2,TGTGCCAGCAGTCCTGGGACTAGCGGGGTCGAGCAGTTCTTC,CASSPGTSGVEQFF
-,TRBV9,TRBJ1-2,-,TGTGCCAGCAGCGTGGGGCCCTCTCCATCGGAGAAAGGAGGCTACACCTTC,CASSVGPSPSEKGGYTF
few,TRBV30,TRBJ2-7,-,TGTGCCTGGAGTGTACACAGATCCTACGAGCAGTACTTC,CAWSVHRSYEQYF
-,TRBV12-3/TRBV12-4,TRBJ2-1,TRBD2,TGTGCCAGCAGTTCAGGCCCCGGGACTAGCGGGTTTGATGAGCAGTTCTTC,CASSSGPGTSGFDEQFF
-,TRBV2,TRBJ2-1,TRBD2,TGTGCCAGCAGTGGTAGTAGCGGGGTTAGCAATGAGCAGTTCTTC,CASSGSSGVSNEQFF
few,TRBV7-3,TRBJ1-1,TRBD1,TGTGCCAGCAGCTTAACCCGAACCGGACAGGCTAACACTGAAGCTTTCTTT,CASSLTRTGQANTEAFF
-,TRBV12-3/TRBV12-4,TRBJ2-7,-,TGTGCCAGCACCCAGGGGTTAATTTTGGGACAGTACTTC,CASTQGLILGQYF
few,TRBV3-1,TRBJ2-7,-,TGTGCCAGCAGCCAAGCGATCGGGAGCTCCTACGAGCAGTACTTC,CASSQAIGSSYEQYF
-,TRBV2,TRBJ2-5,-,TGTGCCAGCAGTTACTTTTCTGCCCCCCGCGAGACCCAGTACTTC,CASSYFSAPRETQYF
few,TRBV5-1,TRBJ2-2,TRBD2,TGCGCCAGCAACTCCTTAACTAGCGCCGGGGAGCTGTTTTTT,CASNSLTSAGELFF
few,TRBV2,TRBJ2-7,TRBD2,TGTGCCAGCGGAACCGAGGGACTAGCGGTCGAATGGGGGGAGCAGTACTTC,CASGTEGLAVEWGEQYF
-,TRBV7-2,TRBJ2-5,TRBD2,TGTGCCAGCAGCTCGAGACGGACTAGCCAGGGGACCCAGTACTTC,CASSSRRTSQGTQYF
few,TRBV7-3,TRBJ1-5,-,TGTGCCAGCAGCGAAGGGGCAGGACAGCCCCAGCATTTT,CASSEGAGQPQHF
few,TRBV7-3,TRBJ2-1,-,TGTGCCAGCAGGGAGCGGCAAGGCAATGAGCAGTTCTTC,CASRERQGNEQFF
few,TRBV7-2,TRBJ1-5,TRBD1,TGTGCCAGCAGCTTATCAAGACAGGGGAATCAGCCCCAGCATTTT,CASSLSRQGNQPQHF
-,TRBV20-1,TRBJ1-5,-,TGCAGTGCGGGGGGACTTCCTTATAGCAATCAGCCCCAGCATTTT,CSAGGLPYSNQPQHF
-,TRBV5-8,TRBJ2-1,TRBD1,TGTGCCAGCAGCTTTGGGGACAGGGACCACAATGAGCAGTTCTTC,CASSFGDRDHNEQFF
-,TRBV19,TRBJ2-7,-,TGTGCCAGTAGTATAGCTACAGCGTACTCCTACGAGCAGTACTTC,CASSIATAYSYEQYF
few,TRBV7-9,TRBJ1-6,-,TGTGCCAGCAGTGACTCGGGGGGGAGGCATTCACCCCTCCACTTT,CASSDSGGRHSPLHF
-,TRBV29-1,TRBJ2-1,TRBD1,TGCAGCGTTGAAGTTGGACAGGGACTTTACAATGAGCAGTTCTTC,CSVEVGQGLYNEQFF
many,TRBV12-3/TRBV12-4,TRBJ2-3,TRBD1,TGTGCCAGCAGTCTTACAGGGGGCGAGGCAGATACGCAGTATTTT,CASSLTGGEADTQYF